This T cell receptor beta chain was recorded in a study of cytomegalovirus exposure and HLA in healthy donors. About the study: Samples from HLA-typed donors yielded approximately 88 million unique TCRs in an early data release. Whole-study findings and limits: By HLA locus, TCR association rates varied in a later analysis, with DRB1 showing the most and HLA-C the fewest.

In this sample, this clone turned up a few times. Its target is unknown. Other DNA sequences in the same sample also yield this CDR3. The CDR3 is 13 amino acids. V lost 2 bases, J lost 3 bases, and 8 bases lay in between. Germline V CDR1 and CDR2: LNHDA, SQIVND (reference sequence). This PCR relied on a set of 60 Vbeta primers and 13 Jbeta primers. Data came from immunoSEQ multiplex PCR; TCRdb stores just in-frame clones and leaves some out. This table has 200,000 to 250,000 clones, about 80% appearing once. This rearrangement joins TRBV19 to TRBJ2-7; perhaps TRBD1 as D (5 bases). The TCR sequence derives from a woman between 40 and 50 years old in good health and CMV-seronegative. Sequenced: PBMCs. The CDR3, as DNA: TGTGCCAGTAGTATAAGAGACAGCTACGAGCAGTACTTC. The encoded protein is CASSIRDSYEQYF.